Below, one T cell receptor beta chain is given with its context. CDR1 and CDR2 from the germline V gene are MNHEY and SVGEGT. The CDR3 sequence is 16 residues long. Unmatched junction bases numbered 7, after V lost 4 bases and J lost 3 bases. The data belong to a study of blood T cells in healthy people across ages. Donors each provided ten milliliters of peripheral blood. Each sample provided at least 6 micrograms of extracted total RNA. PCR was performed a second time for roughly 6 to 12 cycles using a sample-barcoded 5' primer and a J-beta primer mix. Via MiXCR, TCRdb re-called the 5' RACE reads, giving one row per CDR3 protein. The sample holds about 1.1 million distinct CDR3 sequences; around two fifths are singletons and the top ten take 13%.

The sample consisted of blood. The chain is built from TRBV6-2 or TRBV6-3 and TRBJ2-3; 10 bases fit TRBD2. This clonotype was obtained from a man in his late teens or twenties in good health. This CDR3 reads CASSWERGGPTDTQYF. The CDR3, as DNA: TGTGCCAGCAGTTGGGAGCGGGGGGGCCCTACAGATACGCAGTATTTT.